This TCR beta chain comes out of a study of T cell repertoires in aging, cancer and after chemotherapy. Germline V gene lookup returns CDR1 MRHNA and CDR2 SNTAGT. This CDR3 comprises 12 residues. Trimming removed 5 bases at V and 11 bases at J, with 16 bases between. TCR beta rearrangements were amplified from peripheral blood genomic DNA. TRB rearrangements spanning V, D and J were amplified using mixed TRB-A/B primers. Via MiXCR, TCRdb re-called the multiplex PCR reads, giving one row per CDR3 protein. Counted here are roughly 2,500 distinct CDR3 sequences, approximately 22% occurring once; the ten biggest clones make up 9.3%.

The chain recombines TRBV6-4 with TRBJ2-7; maybe TRBD1 (5 bases). Sequencing input: blood. This clonotype was obtained from a human donor with a solid tumor. CDR3 nucleotides: TGTGCCAGCAGTCCGACAGCCCATACCGAGTACTTC. Encoded protein: CASSPTAHTEYF.